The rows below give T cell receptor beta chains drawn from one sample of a study of blood T cell repertoires in COVID-19. The data were produced by immunoSEQ multiplex PCR, yet TCRdb's version contains in-frame clones alone and is incomplete. The sample shows approximately 130,000 clones, approximately 71% of them seen only once. Material: peripheral blood. Source of these receptors: a woman aged 70 to 79 with acute or convalescent COVID-19. The CDR3 runs from the conserved cysteine through the conserved F or W. A D gene is named only where the DNA matches it firmly. Some rows have no size entry. The others give once, few or many, or a class for an expanded clone.

TRBV6-1	15	.	TRBJ1-4	.	TGTGCCAGCAGTGAATTGAACGCTAATAATGAAAAACTGTTTTTT	CASSELNANNEKLFF
TRBV5-1	15	TRBD1	TRBJ2-5	.	TGCGCCAGCAGCTTGGCCTTGACAGGGGTAGAGACCCAGTACTTC	CASSLALTGVETQYF
TRBV25-1	16	.	TRBJ2-6	.	TGTGCCAGCAGTGAAGGAGGAATCTCTGGGGCCAACGTCCTGACTTTC	CASSEGGISGANVLTF
TRBV5-5	15	.	TRBJ2-5	.	TGTGCCAGCAGCTTGTCGAGCGGGTTCGGGGAGACCCAGTACTTC	CASSLSSGFGETQYF
TRBV19	13	.	TRBJ1-2	.	TGTGCCAGTCGCAGCAGGATTGACTATGGCTACACCTTC	CASRSRIDYGYTF
TRBV15	15	.	TRBJ1-1	.	TGTGCCACCAGCAGAGATCAAGGCAGGGTCCCCGAAGCTTTCTTT	CATSRDQGRVPEAFF
TRBV19	12	.	TRBJ1-2	few	TGTGCCAGTAGCCCTACAAGGAGGGGCTACACCTTC	CASSPTRRGYTF
TRBV5-4	15	.	TRBJ2-3	.	TGTGCCAGCAGCCCCACGACAGGAACCACAGATACGCAGTATTTT	CASSPTTGTTDTQYF
TRBV5-4	14	TRBD2	TRBJ2-7	.	TGTGCCAGCAGCCAGCAGACTAGCGGGAACGAGCAGTACTTC	CASSQQTSGNEQYF
TRBV15	18	TRBD1	TRBJ2-2	once	TGTGCCACCAGCCCCGGGACAGCTTCACTGGGGTACACCGGGGAGCTGTTTTTT	CATSPGTASLGYTGELFF
TRBV4-2	14	.	TRBJ1-1	.	TGTGCCAGCAGCCCTCAAACAGGGAGAGGTGAAGCTTTCTTT	CASSPQTGRGEAFF
TRBV18	16	.	TRBJ2-2	few	TGTGCCAGCTCAGCGATCCGACAGGCGAACACCGGGGAGCTGTTTTTT	CASSAIRQANTGELFF
TRBV19	16	TRBD2	TRBJ2-4	.	TGTGCCAGTAGTATTCAGGGAGGGCTAGCCAAAAACATTCAGTACTTC	CASSIQGGLAKNIQYF
TRBV19	17	TRBD1	TRBJ1-5	.	TGTGCCAGTAGCAGGAGGGGGCTCGCCTATAGCAATCAGCCCCAGCATTTT	CASSRRGLAYSNQPQHF
TRBV29-1	12	.	TRBJ2-7	few	TGCAGCGTTGGGCGGGGTTTAGACGAGCAGTACTTC	CSVGRGLDEQYF
TRBV19	13	.	TRBJ2-1	.	TGTGCCAGTAGTATAGAGAGGGAAGGGAGGCAGTTCTTC	CASSIEREGRQFF
TRBV9	16	.	TRBJ2-1	.	TGTGCCAGCAGCGTAGCTACTAGCTCGCTATACAATGAGCAGTTCTTC	CASSVATSSLYNEQFF
TRBV28	14	.	TRBJ1-2	.	TGTGCCAGCATTCCTACAGGGAGTCCCTATGGCTACACCTTC	CASIPTGSPYGYTF
TRBV10-3	17	TRBD1	TRBJ2-7	once	TGTGCCATCAGTGAGGCCGGGACAGGGGGCTTTTTGTACGAGCAGTACTTC	CAISEAGTGGFLYEQYF
TRBV5-1	13	.	TRBJ1-2	.	TGCGCCAGCAGATTTCGGGACAACCCTGTCTACACCTTC	CASRFRDNPVYTF
TRBV6-5	14	TRBD1	TRBJ1-1	.	TGTGCCAGCAGTTTACAGGGGACGAACACTGAAGCTTTCTTT	CASSLQGTNTEAFF
TRBV3-1/TRBV3-2	13	.	TRBJ1-4	.	TGTGCCAGCAGCCAAGATTTTCGGGAAAAACTGTTTTTT	CASSQDFREKLFF
TRBV7-3	15	.	TRBJ2-6	.	TGTGCCAGCAGCTTATGGGAGTCTGGGGCCAACGTCCTGACTTTC	CASSLWESGANVLTF
TRBV6-5	12	.	TRBJ2-7	.	TGTGCCAGCGGAGAGAGCTCCTACGAGCAGTACTTC	CASGESSYEQYF
TRBV5-1	14	.	TRBJ2-7	.	TGCGCCAGCAGCTTGGATTATAGGGGTTACGAGCAGTACTTC	CASSLDYRGYEQYF
TRBV2	15	.	TRBJ2-3	.	TGTGCCAGCAGTGAGGGCTCGGCTAGCACAGATACGCAGTATTTT	CASSEGSASTDTQYF
TRBV6-5	15	TRBD1	TRBJ1-4	.	TGTGCCAGCAGCCGACCGACAGGGGGCAATGAAAAACTGTTTTTT	CASSRPTGGNEKLFF
TRBV9	14	.	TRBJ2-1	.	TGTGCCAGCAGCCCTGGGACTTTCTACAATGAGCAGTTCTTC	CASSPGTFYNEQFF
TRBV29-1	12	.	TRBJ1-1	.	TGCAGCGTTGTTAGGAGGGTCACTGAAGCTTTCTTT	CSVVRRVTEAFF
TRBV5-4	15	TRBD2	TRBJ2-6	few	TGTGCCAGCAGAACGGCGGGGGGCCAAGGCAACGTCCTGACTTTC	CASRTAGGQGNVLTF
TRBV9	16	.	TRBJ1-1	.	TGTGCCAGCAGGGCTCGACGTAGGGGGATGAACACTGAAGCTTTCTTT	CASRARRRGMNTEAFF
TRBV28	17	.	TRBJ1-6	once	TGTGCCAGCACCTCGGCAGGGCCGAGCTCCTATAATTCACCCCTCCACTTT	CASTSAGPSSYNSPLHF
TRBV10-3	13	TRBD2	TRBJ2-3	.	TGTGCCATCAGCACGGGACTAACAGATACGCAGTATTTT	CAISTGLTDTQYF
TRBV7-9	13	.	TRBJ1-2	.	TGTGCCAGCAGCTTGTCCAGTTACTATGGCTACACCTTC	CASSLSSYYGYTF
TRBV14	16	.	TRBJ2-3	few	TGTGCCAGCAGCCAAGTCCGGGACACACGCACAGATACGCAGTATTTT	CASSQVRDTRTDTQYF
TRBV10-3	15	TRBD1	TRBJ2-6	few	TGTGCCATCAAATCCGGGACAGGAAGGGCCAACGTCCTGACTTTC	CAIKSGTGRANVLTF
TRBV19	13	.	TRBJ1-4	.	TGTGCCTGTTCAGCGAACACTAATGAAAAACTGTTTTTT	CACSANTNEKLFF
TRBV28	15	TRBD1	TRBJ1-5	.	TGTGCCAGCAGGGGGACAGGGGACTCAGGACAGCCCCAGCATTTT	CASRGTGDSGQPQHF
TRBV6-1	13	.	TRBJ2-2	.	TGTGCCAGCAGTGAACTCGGGGTCCGGGAGCTGTTTTTT	CASSELGVRELFF
TRBV19	15	TRBD1	TRBJ2-7	.	TGTGCCAGTAGTCTAGGGACAGGGGGCTTCTACGAGCAGTACTTC	CASSLGTGGFYEQYF
TRBV7-3	13	TRBD1	TRBJ1-6	.	TGTGCCAGCAGCCTCACAGGGGACTCACCCCTCCACTTT	CASSLTGDSPLHF
TRBV4-3	16	.	TRBJ2-3	.	TGCGCCAGCAGCCAAGACTTACGACAGTCGTCTCATACGCAGTATTTT	CASSQDLRQSSHTQYF
TRBV9	12	.	TRBJ1-6	few	TGTGCCAGCAGCTCAGGGAATTCACCCCTCCACTTT	CASSSGNSPLHF
TRBV9	15	.	TRBJ1-2	many	TGTGCCAGCAGCGGAGAATCGGGGAGGGAATCTGGCTACACCTTC	CASSGESGRESGYTF
TRBV7-9	12	.	TRBJ1-2	.	TGTGCCAGCAGCCAGGGGAACTATGGCTACACCTTC	CASSQGNYGYTF
TRBV28	14	.	TRBJ1-5	.	TGTGCCAGTCAAAATCAGGTCAACGGGGGGCCCCAGCATTTT	CASQNQVNGGPQHF
TRBV10-3	13	TRBD1	TRBJ2-7	.	TGTGCCATCAGCGGACAGGGTTTCCACGAGCAGTACTTC	CAISGQGFHEQYF
TRBV19	17	TRBD2	TRBJ2-1	.	TGTGCCAGTAGTGAAACTAGCGGGGCAGGCTCCTACAATGAGCAGTTCTTC	CASSETSGAGSYNEQFF
TRBV4-1	18	TRBD1	TRBJ2-4	few	TGCGCCAGCAGCCAAGATAACCAGGGGGCTGTTTTAAAAAACATTCAGTACTTC	CASSQDNQGAVLKNIQYF
TRBV28	16	TRBD2	TRBJ2-2	.	TGTGCCAGCAGTTTGGATATAGCGGGAGTGGGCGGGGAGCTGTTTTTT	CASSLDIAGVGGELFF
TRBV3-1/TRBV3-2	16	TRBD1	TRBJ1-1	.	TGTGCCAGCAGCCGGGGACAGGGGGCGACGAACACTGAAGCTTTCTTT	CASSRGQGATNTEAFF
TRBV4-1	14	.	TRBJ1-2	.	TGCGCCAGCAGACCCCCGGGTCGAGACTATGGCTACACCTTC	CASRPPGRDYGYTF
TRBV7-9	12	.	TRBJ2-7	.	TGTGCCAGCACGTCCTCTCTTTACGAGCAGTACTTC	CASTSSLYEQYF
TRBV28	13	.	TRBJ1-4	.	TGTGCCAGCAGTTCAGGGGACAAAGAGAAACTGTTTTTT	CASSSGDKEKLFF
TRBV18	14	TRBD1	TRBJ2-5	.	TGTGCCAGCTCACCCGGACAGGGGCAAGAGACCCAGTACTTC	CASSPGQGQETQYF
TRBV27	14	.	TRBJ2-3	.	TGTGCCAGCAGTTTACCCGGCAGGACAGATACGCAGTATTTT	CASSLPGRTDTQYF
TRBV18	15	TRBD1	TRBJ1-1	.	TGTGCCAGCTCACCGGGACAGGTGCGGTCCACTGAAGCTTTCTTT	CASSPGQVRSTEAFF